These T cell receptor beta chains were read from a single sample in a study of graft-versus-host responses after intestinal transplantation. Profiled with immunoSEQ multiplex PCR; TCRdb holds only in-frame clones, not every one. The sample yields 100,000 to 110,000 clones, more than 85% seen once. The antigens these receptors bind are not known. The specimen comprised unstimulated CD4+ T cells sorted from spleen or lymph node cells, sampled before transplant. The receptors originated from a human donor who was the organ donor for an intestinal transplant. Each CDR3 is given with its conserved first and last residue. Fields, in order: clone size, J gene, V gene, D gene, CDR3 protein, CDR3 DNA. A D gene is named only where the DNA matches it firmly. The size entry is marked missing in some rows and otherwise reads once, few, many or a size class.

>.|TRBJ1-2|TRBV5-1|.
CASSLAGTYGYTF
TGCGCCAGCAGCTTGGCCGGGACCTATGGCTACACCTTC
>.|TRBJ1-6|TRBV7-3|.
CASSLTGLVNSPLHF
TGTGCCAGCAGCTTAACGGGACTGGTAAATTCACCCCTCCACTTT
>.|TRBJ2-7|TRBV19|.
CASSISISAGVEQYF
TGTGCCAGTAGTATAAGTATCTCGGCAGGGGTCGAGCAGTACTTC
>.|TRBJ1-1|TRBV28|.
CASKLRVQNTEAFF
TGTGCCAGCAAATTACGGGTTCAGAACACTGAAGCTTTCTTT
>.|TRBJ1-5|TRBV27|.
CASSLRAVDQPQHF
TGTGCCAGCAGTTTACGGGCGGTCGACCAGCCCCAGCATTTT
>.|TRBJ2-2|TRBV7-9|.
CASSPRGVRNTGELFF
TGTGCCAGCAGCCCACGAGGAGTGAGGAACACCGGGGAGCTGTTTTTT
>.|TRBJ1-3|TRBV30|.
CAWSDQAFSGNTIYF
TGTGCCTGGAGTGACCAGGCGTTCTCTGGAAACACCATATATTTT
>.|TRBJ1-5|TRBV28|.
CASRDANQPQHF
TGTGCCAGCCGGGACGCCAATCAGCCCCAGCATTTT
>.|TRBJ1-2|TRBV19|.
CASSIQGRNGYTF
TGTGCCAGTAGTATTCAGGGGCGAAATGGCTACACCTTC
>.|TRBJ2-4|TRBV4-1|TRBD2
CASSHPGLAGGPDKNIQYF
TGCGCCAGCAGCCATCCGGGACTAGCGGGGGGGCCTGACAAAAACATTCAGTACTTC
>.|TRBJ1-6|TRBV9|.
CASSPRGWDSPLHF
TGTGCCAGCAGCCCTAGGGGGTGGGATTCACCCCTCCACTTT
>.|TRBJ1-4|TRBV2|TRBD1
CASRSDRGINEKLFF
TGTGCCAGCAGGTCGGACAGGGGCATAAATGAAAAACTGTTTTTT
>.|TRBJ2-3|TRBV10-2|.
CASSEPSGGLRFSTDTQYF
TGCGCCAGCAGTGAGCCCTCTGGGGGGCTACGATTTAGCACAGATACGCAGTATTTT
>.|TRBJ1-1|TRBV19|.
CASSTGVSEAFF
TGTGCCAGTAGTACGGGGGTAAGTGAAGCTTTCTTT
>.|TRBJ1-1|TRBV5-1|TRBD1
CASSLIGQGVTEAFF
TGCGCCAGCAGTCTAATAGGACAGGGGGTCACTGAAGCTTTCTTT
>.|TRBJ2-5|TRBV5-1|TRBD2
CASSLTLRSGGARQETQYF
TGCGCCAGCAGCTTAACCCTCCGGAGCGGGGGGGCGCGGCAAGAGACCCAGTACTTC
>.|TRBJ2-5|TRBV15|.
CATSRDKFRGETQYF
TGTGCCACCAGCAGAGATAAGTTTAGGGGGGAGACCCAGTACTTC
>.|TRBJ2-7|TRBV7-8|.
CASSRDSPYEQYF
TGTGCCAGCAGTCGCGACAGTCCCTACGAGCAGTACTTC
>.|TRBJ1-6|TRBV7-3|.
CASSLDGYNSPLHF
TGTGCCAGCAGCTTAGACGGCTATAATTCACCCCTCCACTTT
>.|TRBJ2-1|TRBV29-1|.
CSVDRSNEQFF
TGCAGCGTTGATCGAAGTAATGAGCAGTTCTTC
>once|TRBJ2-1|TRBV10-2|TRBD1
CASRITGGTYNEQFF
TGCGCCAGCAGGATAACAGGGGGGACCTACAATGAGCAGTTCTTC
>.|TRBJ1-1|TRBV10-1|.
CASSEWGSNTEAFF
TGCGCCAGCAGTGAATGGGGATCGAACACTGAAGCTTTCTTT
>.|TRBJ2-7|TRBV13|.
CASSPYRGPTEQYF
TGTGCCAGCAGCCCCTACCGGGGACCCACCGAGCAGTACTTC
>.|TRBJ1-1|TRBV19|.
CASMSGYLNTEAFF
TGTGCCAGTATGTCTGGATATTTGAACACTGAAGCTTTCTTT
>.|TRBJ1-2|TRBV19|.
CASTTPWDTMDGYTF
TGTGCCAGTACTACACCCTGGGACACCATGGACGGCTACACCTTC
>.|TRBJ2-3|TRBV19|.
CASSPQGFGTDTQYF
TGTGCCAGTAGCCCACAGGGTTTTGGCACAGATACGCAGTATTTT
>.|TRBJ1-4|TRBV25-1|.
CASSPAGGLYEKLFF
TGTGCCAGCAGTCCCGCGGGCGGCCTTTATGAAAAACTGTTTTTT
>.|TRBJ1-1|TRBV15|.
CATSWGGGGTEAFF
TGTGCCACCAGCTGGGGGGGTGGGGGCACTGAAGCTTTCTTT
>.|TRBJ2-5|TRBV28|.
CASSPGGSRVEQYF
TGTGCCAGCAGTCCGGGCGGGTCCCGAGTGGAGCAGTACTTC
>once|TRBJ2-1|TRBV6-5|TRBD1
CASSYDRGAVEQFF
TGTGCCAGCAGTTACGACAGGGGGGCTGTTGAGCAGTTCTTC
>.|TRBJ1-2|TRBV28|.
CASSLAGGPGGEGYTF
TGTGCCAGCAGTTTAGCTGGTGGTCCGGGGGGAGAAGGCTACACCTTC
>.|TRBJ2-7|TRBV18|TRBD1
CASSPGQTYEQYF
TGTGCCAGCTCACCGGGACAGACCTACGAGCAGTACTTC
>.|TRBJ2-7|TRBV30|TRBD1
CAWSDLRQGHYEQYF
TGTGCCTGGAGTGATCTACGACAGGGTCACTACGAGCAGTACTTC
>.|TRBJ2-7|TRBV7-6|.
CASSPLVADTWEQYF
TGTGCCAGCAGCCCTTTAGTGGCGGATACTTGGGAGCAGTACTTC
>few|TRBJ1-1|TRBV4-1|.
CASSQDPGVVLREAFF
TGCGCCAGCAGCCAAGACCCCGGTGTAGTACTGAGAGAAGCTTTCTTT
>.|TRBJ2-5|TRBV4-2|.
CASSPRVGETQYF
TGTGCCAGCAGCCCTAGAGTTGGAGAGACCCAGTACTTC
>.|TRBJ2-7|TRBV6-1|TRBD1
CASSEGDRGEQYF
TGTGCCAGCAGTGAAGGGGACAGGGGCGAGCAGTACTTC
>.|TRBJ2-3|TRBV19|.
CASSMRSDTQYF
TGTGCCAGTAGTATGAGATCTGATACGCAGTATTTT
>.|TRBJ1-2|TRBV19|.
CASSPPSGRHYGYTF
TGTGCCAGTAGTCCCCCTTCGGGACGCCACTATGGCTACACCTTC
>few|TRBJ1-4|TRBV5-1|.
CASSLNPAGGNEKLFF
TGCGCCAGCAGCTTGAATCCGGCAGGAGGAAATGAAAAACTGTTTTTT
>.|TRBJ2-2|TRBV9|.
CASGRDAVSGELFF
TGTGCCAGCGGAAGAGACGCGGTATCCGGGGAGCTGTTTTTT
>.|TRBJ1-1|TRBV9|.
CASSDSNTEAFF
TGTGCCAGCAGCGACAGTAACACTGAAGCTTTCTTT